Presented here are 13 T cell receptor beta chains from one specimen sequenced in a study of cytomegalovirus exposure and HLA in healthy donors. This PCR relied on a set of 60 Vbeta primers and 13 Jbeta primers. Sequenced by immunoSEQ multiplex PCR; TCRdb stores in-frame clones only, minus some. The top ten hold 6.5% to 9% of the sample, which has about 89,000 clones, less than 85% seen once. Sequenced sample: PBMCs. The source of these receptors is a man between 35 and 55 years old in good health and CMV-seropositive.

V is TRBV5-8 and J is TRBJ2-5, with D maybe TRBD1 (5 bases). The DNA end lines up better with TRBJ2-7; the J call may be wrong. Germline V lookup: CDR1 SGHTS, CDR2 YDEGEE. The CDR3 has 12 amino acids. The CDR3 DNA reads as TGTGCCAGCATAGGACACTTCTACGAGCAGTACTTC. As protein: CASIGHFYEQYF.

Concerning this clone: Different DNA sequences within this sample yield the same CDR3. The chain couples TRBV4-1 to TRBJ1-1, with D maybe TRBD1 (6 bases). V lost 4 bases and J lost 0, with 9 bases in between. Germline V gene sequence: CDR1 MGHRA, CDR2 YSYEKL. The CDR3 contains 14 residues. CDR3 nucleotide sequence: TGCGCCAGCAGCCGCGGACAGATGAACACTGAAGCTTTCTTT. Translated, it gives CASSRGQMNTEAFF.

The V and J genes are TRBV4-1 and TRBJ2-7; the D gene is possibly TRBD2 (6 bases). Germline V lookup: CDR1 MGHRA, CDR2 YSYEKL. The V and J ends lost 1 base and 4 bases respectively, with 23 bases between them. The CDR3 runs 18 residues. CDR3 sequence reads: CASSQGVSTGTFLYEQYF. In nucleotides, the CDR3 is TGCGCCAGCAGCCAAGGCGTCAGCACCGGGACTTTCCTTTACGAGCAGTACTTC.

This clone was detected only a few times. This chain uses TRBV4-2 with TRBJ2-7, with D possibly matching TRBD2 (6 bases). This CDR3 region has 13 residues. Germline-derived CDR1 and CDR2 are LGHNA and YNFKEQ. Trimming took off 5 bases at V and 1 base at J, with 9 bases between the two ends. The CDR3 here is CASSATRSYEQYF. Written as DNA, the CDR3 is TGTGCCAGCAGCGCGACTAGGTCCTACGAGCAGTACTTC.

This clone occurred a few times. This chain joins TRBV6-1 and TRBJ1-1, with a weak D call TRBD1 (5 bases). Germline V lookup: CDR1 MNHNS, CDR2 SASEGT. The CDR3 runs 13 residues. The germline V and J ends were trimmed by 7 bases and 6 bases, with 15 bases remaining between them. CDR3 DNA: TGTGCCAGCACCACATGGGGGGTTGCTGAAGCTTTCTTT. This encodes CASTTWGVAEAFF.

This chain joins TRBV28 and TRBJ2-1, with D possibly TRBD2 on 5 matching bases. With 2 bases removed from V and 8 bases from J, the gap between germline ends came to 13 bases. The germline V gene encodes CDR1 MDHEN and CDR2 SYDVKM. This CDR3 is 14 amino acids long. The CDR3 DNA reads TGTGCCAGCAGTTTAACCGTGGAGGTGCATGAGCAGTTCTTC. Protein product: CASSLTVEVHEQFF.

V is TRBV7-6 and J is TRBJ2-5; TRBD2 matches 8 bases. Germline V gene sequence: CDR1 SGHVS, CDR2 FNYEAQ. J lost 5 bases, V lost 4 bases, and 9 bases had no gene match. The CDR3 runs 15 residues. As DNA, the CDR3 is TGTGCCAGCAGCTCGACGGGGGGGGGCGCTGAGACCCAGTACTTC. Protein: CASSSTGGGAETQYF.

This clone appeared a single time. The chain has TRBV19 and TRBJ1-6; 7 bases are a match to TRBD1. Losses at the gene ends were 6 bases for V and 0 bases for J; bases not matched to a gene: 11. This CDR3 is 18 amino acids long. The germline V gene encodes CDR1 LNHDA and CDR2 SQIVND (reference sequence). The CDR3 nucleotides are TGTGCCAGTAGCCTACAGGGGCCCCCCCGCTCCTATAATTCACCCCTCCACTTT. This encodes CASSLQGPPRSYNSPLHF. The whole variable domain, remainder taken from reference TRBV19 and TRBJ1-6, is DGGITQSPKYLFRKEGQNVTLSCEQNLNHDAMYWYRQDPGQGLRLIYYSQIVNDFQKGDIAEGYSVSREKKESFPLTVTSAQKNPTAFYLCASSLQGPPRSYNSPLHFGNGTRLTVT.

Written as DNA, the CDR3 is TGTGCCAGCAGCTTGAGTGATACGCAGTATTTT. This sequence encodes CASSLSDTQYF. The genes are TRBV7-2 and TRBJ2-3, with D hard to call. The CDR3 spans 11 residues. Per the germline V gene, CDR1 is SGHTA and CDR2 is FQGNSA. Trimming pared 3 bases from V and 6 bases from J, leaving 4 bases between.

This chain uses TRBV11-2 with TRBJ2-7; maybe TRBD1 (6 bases). The CDR3 consists of 15 residues. CDR1 and CDR2 (germline): SGHAT, FQNNGV. V was shortened by 0 bases and J by 4 bases, with 13 bases between the two germline ends. The CDR3 bases are TGTGCCAGCAGCTTAGAACAGGGTTCATCTTACGAGCAGTACTTC. Its protein product is CASSLEQGSSYEQYF. The full variable domain, rest sourced from reference TRBV11-2 and TRBJ2-7, is EAGVAQSPRYKIIEKRQSVAFWCNPISGHATLYWYQQILGQGPKLLIQFQNNGVVDDSQLPKDRFSAERLKGVDSTLKIQPAKLEDSAVYLCASSLEQGSSYEQYFGPGTRLTVT.

The chain has TRBV28 and TRBJ2-2, with a tentative D call TRBD2 (6 bases). This CDR3 is built from 14 residues. Germline values: CDR1 MDHEN, CDR2 SYDVKM. V was clipped by 11 bases and J by 1 base, with 14 bases between them. The CDR3 sequence is CASFPGGNTGELFF. DNA for the CDR3: TGTGCCTCGTTCCCCGGGGGGAACACCGGGGAGCTGTTTTTT. Complete variable domain (other parts from reference TRBV28 and TRBJ2-2): DVKVTQSSRYLVKRTGEKVFLECVQDMDHENMFWYRQDPGLGLRLIYFSYDVKMKEKGDIPEGYSVSREKKERFSLILESASTNQTSMYLCASFPGGNTGELFFGEGSRLTVL.

This clone appeared a few times. The chain has TRBV27 and TRBJ1-1; no clear D gene. Germline V gene sequence: CDR1 MNHEY, CDR2 SMNVEV (reference sequence). V dropped 6 bases and J dropped 4 bases, with 9 bases sitting between them. This CDR3 is 12 amino acids long. The CDR3 loop is CASRRGATEAFF. CDR3 in DNA: TGTGCCAGCAGGCGGGGTGCCACTGAAGCTTTCTTT.

CDR3 protein: CASSEIVGEKLFF. In DNA form, the CDR3 reads TGTGCCAGCAGTGAAATTGTCGGTGAAAAACTGTTTTTT. V and J are TRBV6-5 and TRBJ1-4; unclear D gene. CDR3 size: 13 residues. Germline lookup yields CDR1 MNHEY and CDR2 SVGAGI. V was trimmed by 5 bases and J by 7 bases, leaving 11 bases between them.